This T cell receptor beta chain was recorded in a study of tumor and adjacent non-tumor tissue in lung cancer. Overall study context: The cohort had about 12 adenocarcinoma, a couple of squamous cell and 1 small cell patients. Aged about 30 to 76 years, patients included roughly ten men and 4 to 6 women with stage I to III disease. Overall study findings and caveats: Tumor repertoires had a smaller top 100 clone share than normal lung. Tumor TCR diversity, when higher, was linked to shorter survival.

As to this clonotype: The target antigen is unknown. A junction end diverges from the germline sequence, so it may reflect a read error.

Germline lookup yields CDR1 SQVTM and CDR2 ANQGSEA. This CDR3 spans 14 amino acids. TCRbeta libraries were built with three rounds of nested PCR, modified from ARM-PCR. Each CDR3 protein is one row after TCRdb ran MiXCR on the multiplex PCR reads. In the table there are 120,000 to 150,000 distinct CDR3 sequences, approximately 64% of which are singletons. No cell sorting was done before RNA was extracted from the tissue. The sample consisted of lung tumor tissue. This sequence joins TRBV29-1 and TRBJ1-2, with 11 bases aligning to TRBD1. This TCR was sampled from a man aged 55 to 70 with small cell lung cancer. The DNA for the CDR3 is TGCAGCGTTATCCGGGACAGGGGGGGAGGTGACTACATCTTC. Protein: CSVIRDRGGGDYIF.